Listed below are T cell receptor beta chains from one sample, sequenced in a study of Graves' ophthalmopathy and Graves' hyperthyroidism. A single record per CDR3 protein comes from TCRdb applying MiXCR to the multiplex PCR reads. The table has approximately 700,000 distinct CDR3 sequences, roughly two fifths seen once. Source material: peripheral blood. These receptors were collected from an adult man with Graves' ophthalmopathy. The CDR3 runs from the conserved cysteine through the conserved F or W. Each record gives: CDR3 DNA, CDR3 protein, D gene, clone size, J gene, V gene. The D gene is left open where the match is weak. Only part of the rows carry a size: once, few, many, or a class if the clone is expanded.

TGCAGCGTCACCCTGACAGGGAGCTCTGGGGCCAACGTCCTGACTTTC CSVTLTGSSGANVLTF TRBD1 many TRBJ2-6 TRBV29-1
TGCGCCAGCAGCCAAGAAGCTGGTGGTCGTGAGACCCAGTACTTC CASSQEAGGRETQYF - - TRBJ2-5 TRBV4-1
TGTGCCAGCAGCTTAGCGGGGGGGGGAGGTTCACCCCTCCACTTT CASSLAGGGGSPLHF - many TRBJ1-6 TRBV11-2
TGTGCCGCAGACAGGGGAGGTACGCAGTATTTT CAADRGGTQYF TRBD1 - TRBJ2-3 TRBV10-3
TGTGCCAGTCACACGCACCAGAATAACTATGGCTACACCTTC CASHTHQNNYGYTF - - TRBJ1-2 TRBV10-3
TGTGCCAGCAGTGAGACAGGCCGAGAGACCATATATTTT CASSETGRETIYF - - TRBJ1-3 TRBV9
TGTGCCAGCTTTTCAGTGAACACCTACGAGCAGTGCTTC CASFSVNTYEQCF - - TRBJ2-7 TRBV7-9
TGTGCCAGCAGGGACGGGGGACGCTCACCCCTCCACTTT CASRDGGRSPLHF - - TRBJ1-6 TRBV2
TGCGCCAGCAGCTCTCCGACTAGCGGGAGCCCCGAGCAGTACTTC CASSSPTSGSPEQYF TRBD2 - TRBJ2-7 TRBV5-1
TGTGCCAGCAGCATAAACGGGGGGCAGCCCCAGCATTTT CASSINGGQPQHF - - TRBJ1-5 TRBV12-3/TRBV12-4
TGTGCCACCTCTACAGGGCTAGGGAACACTGAAGCTTTCTTT CATSTGLGNTEAFF - many TRBJ1-1 TRBV10-3
TGTGCCAGTAGTATTGGTGACATGAGCTCACCCCTCCACTTT CASSIGDMSSPLHF - many TRBJ1-6 TRBV19
TGTGCCAGCTCACCACCTCTTCGGGGCAACGAGCAGTACTTC CASSPPLRGNEQYF - few TRBJ2-7 TRBV14
TGCAGTGCTGCCTCAGGCTACGAGCAGTACTTC CSAASGYEQYF - many TRBJ2-7 TRBV20-1
TGCAGCGTTGATAAACGGGAGGGCCCTCGTAATGAGCAGTTCTTC CSVDKREGPRNEQFF TRBD2 few TRBJ2-1 TRBV29-1
TGCAGTGCTAGACCCCCCCCCGGGCAGGGGGCTGACGAGCAGTACTTC CSARPPPGQGADEQYF TRBD1 - TRBJ2-7 TRBV20-1
TGTGCCACCAGCAGCCCGGGGACGGGAAACACCATATATTTT CATSSPGTGNTIYF - many TRBJ1-3 TRBV15
TGCGCCAGCAGCCATGATAGGGGTGCCTGGAACTATGGCTACACCTTC CASSHDRGAWNYGYTF - few TRBJ1-2 TRBV4-3
TGTGCCAGCGACAGCTCCTATAATTCACCCCTCCACTTT CASDSSYNSPLHF - few TRBJ1-6 TRBV9
TGTGCCAGCGTTAACCTTCGGGACGGGCAAGAGACCCAGTACTTC CASVNLRDGQETQYF - - TRBJ2-5 TRBV25-1
TGCAGCGTGGTGTGGAGGGGAACCGTGGAGCAGTACTTC CSVVWRGTVEQYF - - TRBJ2-7 TRBV29-1
TGTGCCATCAGGACAACTGCGGGGATTGACACTGAAGCTTTCTTT CAIRTTAGIDTEAFF - many TRBJ1-1 TRBV10-3
TGTGTCAGCAGCCAATGGAGGGCCTATGGCTACACCTTC CVSSQWRAYGYTF - few TRBJ1-2 TRBV14
TGTGCCAGCAGGGGCGGGATATCGAACACCATATATTTT CASRGGISNTIYF - - TRBJ1-3 TRBV2
TGTGCCAGCAGCTCGTTTCAGGGGAATTCACCCCTCCACTTT CASSSFQGNSPLHF - many TRBJ1-6 TRBV5-6
TGTGCCAGCCCCCGAACGGTTGACACTGAAGCTTTCTTT CASPRTVDTEAFF - - TRBJ1-1 TRBV25-1
TGTGCCAGCGTTGACTTAAGGAACACCGGGGAGCTGTTTTTT CASVDLRNTGELFF - few TRBJ2-2 TRBV6-6
TGTGCCAGCAGCTCCCGGGGAGCGGGGAGCAATCAGCCCCAGCATTTT CASSSRGAGSNQPQHF - - TRBJ1-5 TRBV7-6
TGTGCCAGTAGCAAACGGGAGGTGGGTTCTACCGGGGAGCTGTTTTTT CASSKREVGSTGELFF TRBD2 - TRBJ2-2 TRBV19
TGCGCCAGCAGCTTTGGTTTTCCTAGCGGGAGAACCCAAGAGACCCAGTACTTC CASSFGFPSGRTQETQYF TRBD2 once TRBJ2-5 TRBV7-8
TGTGCCGGAAACTCTGGGGCCAACGTCCTGACTTTC CAGNSGANVLTF - few TRBJ2-6 TRBV10-3
TGTGCCTGGAGTTTTAGCGGGAGCCACGAGCAGTACTTC CAWSFSGSHEQYF TRBD2 - TRBJ2-7 TRBV30
TGCGCCAGCAGCCGTCTTGACGGGACCCAGTACTTC CASSRLDGTQYF - - TRBJ2-5 TRBV4-1
TGCAGTGCCAGGGAGACAGTGAACTATGGCTACACCTTC CSARETVNYGYTF - many TRBJ1-2 TRBV20-1
TGTGCCAGCACGACACGACTAGCCGTGGACCAAGAGACCCAGTACTTC CASTTRLAVDQETQYF TRBD2 few TRBJ2-5 TRBV9
TGTGCCACCAGCAGAGTACTAGCGGGGGCAGGTGAAAAACTGTTTTTT CATSRVLAGAGEKLFF - - TRBJ1-4 TRBV15